This TCR beta chain appears in the sequencing data of a study of human T cells and chemical hapten exposure. Time point noted: pre-sensitization, week 0. As to treatment: therapeutic diphenylcyclopropenone sensitization with weekly scalp DPC. This clonotype has a handful of counts. What it recognizes is unknown. Germline V lookup: CDR1 MNHEY, CDR2 SMNVEV (reference sequence). Trimming stripped 7 bases from V and 8 bases from J, with 25 bases between. The CDR3 extends over 16 amino acids. General study results and limits: Compared to controls, expanded TCRs made significantly more large clusters of similar CDR3s.

Single cDNA molecules in the library carried unique molecular identifiers attached during preparation. Each CDR3 protein is one row after TCRdb ran MiXCR on the RACE reads. The data hold 62,000 or so distinct CDR3 sequences, with around 9.9% observed a single time. The sample consisted of whole blood, taken in connection with sensitization to the hapten diphenylcyclopropenone (DPC). The rearrangement joins TRBV27 to TRBJ2-3; a weak D match, TRBD2 (6 bases). The TCR comes from a woman aged 50 to 60 with alopecia areata. Some clones in this sample may be carry-over from other donors' samples. The CDR3 is CASITRKRGWDGTQYF. The DNA for the CDR3 is TGTGCCAGCATTACTAGGAAACGGGGGTGGGACGGTACGCAGTATTTT.